These 17 T cell receptor beta chains were all obtained from the same sample, sequenced in a study of siplizumab effects on memory and regulatory T cells. Here immunoSEQ multiplex PCR was the method, and the copy in TCRdb shows in-frame clones only, minus some. The sample includes about 100,000 clones, around 94% of them seen just once. Material: non-Treg CD4+ T cells sorted from blood. These receptors all come from a human donor in good health.

This chain connects TRBV28 to TRBJ1-3; tentatively, D is TRBD1 (5 bases). The CDR3 is 17 amino acids. Per the germline V gene, CDR1 is MDHEN and CDR2 is SYDVKM. Trimming stripped 0 bases from V and 0 bases from J, with 12 bases between. DNA of the CDR3: TGTGCCAGCAGTTTATGGGTAGACAGATTCTCTGGAAACACCATATATTTT. The encoded protein is CASSLWVDRFSGNTIYF.

The chain joins TRBV30 to TRBJ2-7; 7 bases align to TRBD2. Germline V gene lookup returns CDR1 GTSNPN and CDR2 SVGIG (reference sequence). The CDR3 is 15 amino acids. Trimming at V came to 3 bases and at J to 1 base, leaving 9 bases not matched to a gene. DNA for the CDR3: TGTGCCTGGAGCCGGCGGGCTAGCGGATCCTACGAGCAGTACTTC. This encodes CAWSRRASGSYEQYF.

The J gene is TRBJ2-5, the V gene TRBV19, with 8 nucleotides matching TRBD2. The CDR3 consists of 15 residues. V was pared by 5 bases and J by 5 bases, with 10 bases of the junction left unmatched. CDR1 and CDR2 (germline): LNHDA, SQIVND (reference sequence). The CDR3, as DNA: TGTGCCAGTAGTTCCGGGAGGGCCGGGACGGAGACCCAGTACTTC. This sequence encodes CASSSGRAGTETQYF. The full variable domain, rest sourced from reference TRBV19 and TRBJ2-5, is DGGITQSPKYLFRKEGQNVTLSCEQNLNHDAMYWYRQDPGQGLRLIYYSQIVNDFQKGDIAEGYSVSREKKESFPLTVTSAQKNPTAFYLCASSSGRAGTETQYFGPGTRLLVL.

This clone was seen once. This chain joins TRBV29-1 and TRBJ2-7; D remains ambiguous. This CDR3 is built from 11 residues. Per the germline V gene, CDR1 is SQVTM and CDR2 is ANQGSEA. V lost 4 bases and J 4 bases, leaving 8 bases between the germline ends. CDR3 sequence reads: CSVGLSYEQYF. CDR3 sequence (DNA): TGCAGCGTTGGACTTAGTTACGAGCAGTACTTC.

Concerning this clone itself: The final CDR3 position lacks the conserved phenylalanine or tryptophan, pointing to a likely read error. No DNA is shown, since the ends of the CDR3 on it are uncertain; the CDR3 is the one TCRdb lists. This sequence joins TRBV27 and TRBJ2-7; TRBD2, the table's D call, was not compared with the DNA. The CDR3 contains 8 residues when both ends are counted. Germline assignment: CDR1 MNHEY and CDR2 SMNVEV (reference sequence). The CDR3 here is CASNSLLI.

This rearrangement joins TRBV6-1 to TRBJ2-4; 7 nucleotides match TRBD1. Germline-derived CDR1 and CDR2 are MNHNS and SASEGT. The CDR3 runs to 15 residues. J was trimmed by 1 base and V by 8 bases; bases with no gene match: 8. CDR3 amino acids: CASRQGVLAKNIQYF. The DNA of the CDR3 is TGTGCCAGCCGACAGGGCGTCTTGGCCAAAAACATTCAGTACTTC.

The V and J genes are TRBV6-5 and TRBJ1-5; D is ambiguous. V lost 6 bases, J lost 6 bases, and 15 bases lay in between. Germline loops: CDR1 MNHEY, CDR2 SVGAGI. This CDR3 is built from 14 residues. As DNA, the CDR3 is TGTGCCAGCAGACGATCTAGGAGGAGTCAGCCCCAGCATTTT. Its translation is CASRRSRRSQPQHF.

In its sample, this clone was seen once. CDR3 residues: CASSLYGDRLSNQPQHF. The CDR3 DNA follows: TGCGCCAGCAGCCTCTATGGGGATCGTCTTTCCAATCAGCCCCAGCATTTT. This chain joins TRBV4-1 and TRBJ1-5; D ambiguous. The CDR3 extends over 17 amino acids. CDR1 MGHRA and CDR2 YSYEKL come from the germline V gene. Trimming shortened V by 4 bases and J by 3 bases, and 19 bases separated the two germline ends.

The chain links TRBV30 to TRBJ2-2, with TRBD2 matching 10 bases. Germline loops: CDR1 GTSNPN, CDR2 SVGIG (reference sequence). CDR3 length: 14 residues. Trimming at V came to 3 bases and at J to 5 bases, leaving 3 bases not matched to a gene. The CDR3 spells CAWRGTSVTGELFF. CDR3 sequence (DNA): TGTGCCTGGAGGGGGACTAGCGTTACCGGGGAGCTGTTTTTT.

The V gene is TRBV6-5, the J gene TRBJ1-1; the D gene is possibly TRBD1 (5 bases). This CDR3 spans 11 amino acids. Germline CDR1 and CDR2: MNHEY and SVGAGI. CDR3 loop: CAEGSKTEAFF. CDR3 DNA sequence: TGTGCGGAGGGGAGTAAAACTGAAGCTTTCTTT.

This chain uses TRBV7-2 with TRBJ2-7; TRBD2 aligns across 8 bases. The CDR3 loop spans 16 amino acids. Germline lookup yields CDR1 SGHTA and CDR2 FQGNSA. Trimming cost V 2 bases and J 0 bases; bases outside gene matches: 6. The CDR3 region has the DNA TGTGCCAGCAGCTTAAGGTCCCTAGCGGGCTCCTACGAGCAGTACTTC. It translates to CASSLRSLAGSYEQYF.

V gene TRBV29-1 combines with J gene TRBJ2-5; TRBD1 might be the D (6 bases). Germline CDR1 reads SQVTM; CDR2 reads ANQGSEA. V shed 5 bases and J shed 0 bases, with 7 bases lying between them. The CDR3 is 12 residues long. CDR3 sequence reads: CSVNRDQETQYF. CDR3 DNA sequence: TGCAGCGTTAACAGGGACCAAGAGACCCAGTACTTC.

This chain joins TRBV15 and TRBJ1-3; 7 bases are a match to TRBD1. The V gene's germline CDR1 is LNHNV and CDR2 YYDKDF (reference sequence). This CDR3 spans 17 amino acids. Trimming cost V 3 bases and J 8 bases; bases outside gene matches: 16. CDR3 nucleotide sequence: TGTGCCACCAGCAGGATAAAACAGACAGGGCCAGGATACACCATATATTTT. Amino acid sequence: CATSRIKQTGPGYTIYF.

This rearrangement joins TRBV6-6 to TRBJ1-3; D not resolved. The CDR3 is made up of 13 amino acids. V lost 7 bases to trimming and J lost 0 bases, with 7 bases between them. Germline assignment: CDR1 MNHNY and CDR2 SVGAGI (reference sequence). The CDR3 DNA is TGTGCCAGCATCACGAGCTCTGGAAACACCATATATTTT. Protein: CASITSSGNTIYF.

The chain couples TRBV9 to TRBJ2-7; perhaps TRBD2 as D (5 bases). V lost 3 bases and J lost 4, with 14 bases in between. The germline CDR1 and CDR2 sequences are SGDLS and YYNGEE. The CDR3 is 14 amino acids. CDR3 protein: CASSGGLHQYEQYF. For the CDR3, the DNA is TGTGCCAGCAGCGGAGGGCTTCACCAGTACGAGCAGTACTTC.

This chain connects TRBV6-1 to TRBJ2-7, with 8 bases that match TRBD1. Germline V gene data show CDR1 as MNHNS and CDR2 as SASEGT. The CDR3 covers 13 residues. Trimming cost V 6 bases and J 2 bases; bases outside gene matches: 3. The CDR3 DNA follows: TGTGCCAGCAGAGGGACAGGAGCCTACGAGCAGTACTTC. It codes for CASRGTGAYEQYF.

The gene calls are TRBV4-2 and TRBJ1-4, with D possibly being TRBD1 (5 bases). The CDR3 length is 15 residues. In germline, CDR1 is LGHNA, CDR2 YNFKEQ. Trimming pared 3 bases from V and 8 bases from J, leaving 16 bases between. CDR3 in DNA: TGTGCCAGCAGCCAGCAGGGCTTGGTAGAGGAAAAACTGTTTTTT. Translation gives CASSQQGLVEEKLFF.